This entry lists 17 T cell receptor beta chains sequenced from one sample in a study of CD4 T cells in relation to SARS-CoV-2 and coronaviruses. CD4+ T cells from unexposed donors were obtained before the COVID-19 pandemic (2011-2018). The cells were cultured for about 10 days before CD4+ T cells were isolated. Libraries were prepared by immunoSEQ multiplex PCR; TCRdb keeps only in-frame clonotypes and omits some of them. The sample has roughly 20,000 clones; roughly 80% are singletons. These receptors' targets are unknown. The sample consisted of CD4+ T cells from PBMCs, cultured in vitro. The receptors were sampled from a human donor in good health.

V and J are TRBV3-1 (or the pseudogene TRBV3-2) and TRBJ2-3; tentatively, D is TRBD2 (6 bases). Trimming removed 4 bases at V and 0 bases at J, with 14 bases between. The CDR3 covers 16 residues. Germline lookup yields CDR1 LGHDT and CDR2 YNNKEL (reference sequence). The CDR3: CASSRRLGRSTDTQYF. CDR3 sequence (DNA): TGTGCCAGCAGCCGCCGACTAGGACGGAGCACAGATACGCAGTATTTT.

This clone showed up just a few times. The chain employs TRBV3-1 (or the pseudogene TRBV3-2) and TRBJ2-2, with 10 bases fitting TRBD2. The CDR3 runs 16 residues. Germline V CDR1 and CDR2: LGHDT, YNNKEL (reference sequence). V lost 4 bases to trimming and J lost 7 bases; unmatched junction nucleotides: 9. The CDR3: CASSLLSGRADGELFF. The CDR3 nucleotides read TGTGCCAGCAGCCTCCTCAGCGGGAGGGCCGACGGGGAGCTGTTTTTT.

This clone has a handful of counts. The CDR3 nucleotides read TGTGCCATCAGTGGTGCAGGACAATCGAGTGATACGCAGTATTTT. This encodes CAISGAGQSSDTQYF. The chain is built from TRBV10-3 and TRBJ2-3, with a tentative D call TRBD1 (5 bases). CDR3 length: 15 amino acids. Per germline, CDR1 ENHRY and CDR2 SYGVKD. The germline V and J ends were trimmed by 4 bases and 6 bases, with 17 bases remaining between them.

This clone came up a few times. The V gene is TRBV21-1, the J gene TRBJ2-7; TRBD1 is the table's D call, not checked against the DNA. TRBV21-1 is classified as a pseudogene. The CDR3 has 17 amino acids. The DNA for the CDR3 is TGTGCCAGCAGCAAAGTGGGTCCGGGACAGGGTCCCAACGAGCAGTACTTC. Translation gives CASSKVGPGQGPNEQYF.

The chain links TRBV27 to TRBJ2-3; possibly TRBD1 for D (6 bases). This CDR3 is 14 amino acids long. In germline, CDR1 is MNHEY, CDR2 SMNVEV (reference sequence). The V gene lost 3 bases and the J gene lost 2 bases, with 9 bases spanning the gap. The CDR3 nucleotides read TGTGCCAGCAGTTTCTGGGACAACACAGATACGCAGTATTTT. Amino acids: CASSFWDNTDTQYF.

The chain joins TRBV15 to TRBJ2-1; D is possibly TRBD1 or TRBD2 (5 bases each). Germline V gene data show CDR1 as LNHNV and CDR2 as YYDKDF (reference sequence). The CDR3 is 12 residues long. Trimming shortened V by 3 bases and J by 9 bases, and 9 bases separated the two germline ends. The CDR3 region is CATSRGDIEQFF. The DNA of the CDR3 is TGTGCCACCAGCAGGGGGGATATTGAGCAGTTCTTC.

The CDR3 nucleotides are TGTGCCAGCAGCCCCGGACAGGGAAGTTACAATGAGCAGTTCTTC. Translating it yields CASSPGQGSYNEQFF. V gene TRBV5-8 combines with J gene TRBJ2-1, with 8 bases aligning to TRBD1. The CDR3 contains 15 residues. The germline V gene has CDR1 SGHTS and CDR2 YDEGEE. V was clipped by 4 bases and J by 4 bases; unmatched bases: 7.

This clone ranks as medium-sized. V is TRBV10-3 and J is TRBJ2-5; 14 bases are a match to TRBD2. V shed 10 bases, J shed 5 bases, and the junction held 6 bases outside the gene matches. Germline V lookup: CDR1 ENHRY, CDR2 SYGVKD. The CDR3 runs to 14 residues. CDR3: CATGLAGVEETQYF. In DNA form, the CDR3 reads TGTGCCACGGGACTAGCGGGAGTTGAGGAGACCCAGTACTTC.

The chain employs TRBV30 and TRBJ2-1; D possibly matches TRBD1 or TRBD2 (6 bases each). This CDR3 has 19 residues. The germline V and J ends were trimmed by 0 bases and 0 bases, with 21 bases remaining between them. Germline CDR1 is GTSNPN and CDR2 is SVGIG (reference sequence). As DNA, the CDR3 is TGTGCCTGGAGTGTGAACCCCACGACTAGGACAGACTCCTACAATGAGCAGTTCTTC. It is translated as CAWSVNPTTRTDSYNEQFF.

V and J are TRBV18 and TRBJ2-5; tentatively, D is TRBD1 or TRBD2 (5 bases each). CDR3 size: 16 residues. The germline V gene has CDR1 KGHSH and CDR2 LQKENI. The V end lost 3 bases, the J end lost 2 bases, and 16 bases lay between the germline ends. The CDR3: CASSPYQGTGQETQYF. In DNA form, the CDR3 reads TGTGCCAGCTCACCCTACCAAGGGACGGGACAAGAGACCCAGTACTTC.

The chain carries TRBV24-1 and TRBJ2-1; TRBD2 aligns across 7 bases. Germline values: CDR1 KGHDR, CDR2 SFDVKD. Trimming cost V 3 bases and J 4 bases; bases outside gene matches: 8. The CDR3 loop spans 16 amino acids. The CDR3 sequence is CATSDPPSGLYNEQFF. DNA of the CDR3: TGTGCCACCAGTGATCCTCCTAGCGGTCTTTACAATGAGCAGTTCTTC.

This chain joins TRBV7-9 and TRBJ1-1; 9 nucleotides line up with TRBD1. The J segment lost 4 bases and the V segment lost 5 bases, leaving 8 bases of the junction unmatched. CDR1 and CDR2 (germline): SEHNR, FQNEAQ (reference sequence). The CDR3 consists of 15 residues. CDR3 sequence (DNA): TGTGCCAGCAGCCCTGGACAGGGGCCGAGCACTGAAGCTTTCTTT. Amino acid sequence: CASSPGQGPSTEAFF. The whole variable domain, remainder taken from reference TRBV7-9 and TRBJ1-1, is DTGVSQNPRHKITKRGQNVTFRCDPISEHNRLYWYRQTLGQGPEFLTYFQNEAQLEKSRLLSDRFSAERPKGSFSTLEIQRTEQGDSAMYLCASSPGQGPSTEAFFGQGTRLTVV.

This clone was detected only once. This chain joins TRBV19 and TRBJ1-1, with D unclear. Looked up from germline, CDR1 is LNHDA and CDR2 is SQIVND (reference sequence). The CDR3 sequence is 15 residues long. Trimming removed 5 bases at V and 5 bases at J, with 18 bases between. The CDR3 spells CASSRLPDRTTEAFF. CDR3 nucleotides: TGTGCCAGTAGTCGTCTTCCAGACCGAACAACTGAAGCTTTCTTT.

V gene TRBV19 combines with J gene TRBJ1-5, with 8 nucleotides matching TRBD1. Trimming cost V 3 bases and J 4 bases; bases outside gene matches: 5. Germline V gives CDR1 LNHDA, CDR2 SQIVND (reference sequence). The CDR3 has 15 residues. The DNA for the CDR3 is TGTGCCAGTAGTATGGGGGACAGGTTGAATCAGCCCCAGCATTTT. Its protein product is CASSMGDRLNQPQHF.

V and J are TRBV30 and TRBJ1-3, with a tentative D call TRBD1 (5 bases). The CDR3 extends over 13 amino acids. CDR1 GTSNPN and CDR2 SVGIG come from the germline V gene (reference sequence). The CDR3 DNA reads TGTGCTTACTGGGGCTTCTCTGGAAACACCATATATTTT. It encodes CAYWGFSGNTIYF.

The chain uses TRBV7-9 and TRBJ1-1; D gene uncertain. Germline V CDR1 and CDR2: SEHNR, FQNEAQ (reference sequence). This CDR3 region has 15 residues. V was trimmed by 1 base and J by 0 bases, leaving 9 bases between them. The CDR3, as DNA: TGTGCCAGCAGCTTAGTTGGCGGTATGAACACTGAAGCTTTCTTT. Protein sequence: CASSLVGGMNTEAFF.

The chain carries TRBV19 and TRBJ2-1; unclear D gene. V lost 5 bases to trimming and J lost 3 bases, with 14 bases between them. Germline V gene sequence: CDR1 LNHDA, CDR2 SQIVND (reference sequence). The CDR3 consists of 15 residues. The CDR3 sequence: CASSSVEYGYNEQFF. The CDR3 DNA follows: TGTGCCAGTAGTTCTGTGGAGTATGGCTACAATGAGCAGTTCTTC.